The 25 T cell receptor beta chains listed next were all sequenced from one sample in a study of T cell responses to AZD1222 COVID-19 vaccine. TCRdb's copy holds only in-frame clones and misses some; the assay was immunoSEQ multiplex PCR. The data show roughly 110,000 clones, 89% seen once. Sequences were derived from peripheral blood, sampled on day 0 of AZD1222 vaccination. These TCRs come from an adult in good health.

The chain recombines TRBV28 with TRBJ1-5; unclear D gene. The germline V gene has CDR1 MDHEN and CDR2 SYDVKM. V lost 1 base to trimming and J lost 0 bases, with 7 bases between them. This CDR3 has 15 residues. The CDR3 DNA follows: TGTGCCAGCAGTTTATTTCAGTATAGCAATCAGCCCCAGCATTTT. Protein sequence: CASSLFQYSNQPQHF.

The chain recombines TRBV6-5 with TRBJ2-7; the match to TRBD2 covers 7 bases. The CDR3 length is 15 residues. Germline V gene sequence: CDR1 MNHEY, CDR2 SVGAGI. With 5 bases clipped from V and 7 bases from J, the junction kept 14 bases outside the gene matches. CDR3 loop: CASSSQPAGTREQYF. DNA for the CDR3: TGTGCCAGCAGTAGCCAACCAGCGGGAACGAGGGAGCAGTACTTC.

J is TRBJ2-7 and V is TRBV6-2 or TRBV6-3, with TRBD2 identical over 9 bases. Germline CDR1 MNHEY, CDR2 SVGEGT. With 3 bases clipped from V and 6 bases from J, the junction kept 9 bases outside the gene matches. CDR3 length: 15 residues. The CDR3 DNA follows: TGTGCCAGCAGTTATTTCCCTAGCGGGACCCTCGAGCAGTACTTC. Its translation is CASSYFPSGTLEQYF.

This clone was seen just once. The chain recombines TRBV9 with TRBJ2-2; TRBD2 is a possible D gene (6 bases). This CDR3 has 20 residues. Per the germline V gene, CDR1 is SGDLS and CDR2 is YYNGEE. V was clipped by 4 bases and J by 5 bases, with 30 bases between them. This CDR3 is CASSSRGSASAIRGTGELFF. Written as DNA, the CDR3 is TGTGCCAGCAGCTCACGCGGGTCCGCTAGCGCGATTCGTGGTACCGGGGAGCTGTTTTTT.

The chain couples TRBV11-2 to TRBJ1-3; D gene unclear. Germline V gene sequence: CDR1 SGHAT, CDR2 FQNNGV. V was pared by 6 bases and J by 0 bases, with 9 bases between. This CDR3 has 14 residues. CDR3 protein: CASSKVSSGNTIYF. For the CDR3, the DNA is TGTGCCAGCAGTAAAGTGAGCTCTGGAAACACCATATATTTT. The whole variable domain, filled in from reference TRBV11-2 and TRBJ1-3, reads EAGVAQSPRYKIIEKRQSVAFWCNPISGHATLYWYQQILGQGPKLLIQFQNNGVVDDSQLPKDRFSAERLKGVDSTLKIQPAKLEDSAVYLCASSKVSSGNTIYFGEGSWLTVV.

This chain joins TRBV28 and TRBJ2-7; TRBD1 aligns across 10 bases. Germline V lookup: CDR1 MDHEN, CDR2 SYDVKM. The V and J ends lost 2 bases and 0 bases, in that order; junction bases with no gene match: 7. The CDR3 has 17 residues. The CDR3 sequence: CASSLRTGGSVSYEQYF. CDR3 DNA: TGTGCCAGCAGTTTACGGACAGGGGGTAGCGTCTCCTACGAGCAGTACTTC. Filled out from reference TRBV28 and TRBJ2-7, the complete variable domain reads DVKVTQSSRYLVKRTGEKVFLECVQDMDHENMFWYRQDPGLGLRLIYFSYDVKMKEKGDIPEGYSVSREKKERFSLILESASTNQTSMYLCASSLRTGGSVSYEQYFGPGTRLTVT.

This clone has just a few counts. The CDR3 loop reads CASSSSGWTGGLDEQYF. The CDR3 coding sequence is TGTGCCAGCAGCAGTAGCGGATGGACTGGGGGGCTGGACGAGCAGTACTTC. V is TRBV13 and J is TRBJ2-7, with D perhaps assigned TRBD1 or TRBD2 (6 bases each). Germline assignment: CDR1 PRHDT and CDR2 FYEKMQ (reference sequence). Trimming took 5 bases from V and 5 from J, leaving 25 bases between them. The length of the CDR3 is 17 residues.

The chain recombines TRBV3-1 (or the pseudogene TRBV3-2) with TRBJ1-5; D gene ambiguous. The germline V and J ends were trimmed by 4 bases and 4 bases, with 8 bases remaining between them. Germline V gene sequence: CDR1 LGHDT, CDR2 YNNKEL (reference sequence). CDR3 length: 13 amino acids. The CDR3 DNA follows: TGTGCCAGCAGCCCGGACGGTAATCAGCCCCAGCATTTT. Protein product: CASSPDGNQPQHF.

The rearrangement joins TRBV9 to TRBJ2-2; 10 bases map to TRBD2. This CDR3 has 15 residues. The J segment lost 6 bases and the V segment lost 0 bases, leaving 2 bases of the junction unmatched. Germline lookup yields CDR1 SGDLS and CDR2 YYNGEE. CDR3 sequence: CASSVGLAGAGELFF. CDR3 DNA sequence: TGTGCCAGCAGCGTAGGACTAGCGGGTGCCGGGGAGCTGTTTTTT.

This clone was observed a single time. The gene calls are TRBV11-2 and TRBJ2-3; unclear D gene. Germline V gene lookup returns CDR1 SGHAT and CDR2 FQNNGV. The CDR3 has 12 residues. With 1 base removed from V and 4 bases from J, the gap between germline ends came to 3 bases. The CDR3 DNA reads TGTGCCAGCAGCTTAGGATCAGATACGCAGTATTTT. Its protein product is CASSLGSDTQYF. Looking up the rest from reference TRBV11-2 and TRBJ2-3 gives the full variable domain: EAGVAQSPRYKIIEKRQSVAFWCNPISGHATLYWYQQILGQGPKLLIQFQNNGVVDDSQLPKDRFSAERLKGVDSTLKIQPAKLEDSAVYLCASSLGSDTQYFGPGTRLTVL.

The chain employs TRBV5-4 and TRBJ1-4; weak D call: TRBD1 (5 bases). The CDR3 length is 15 residues. Germline V gives CDR1 SGHNT, CDR2 YYREEE (reference sequence). Trimming pared 4 bases from V and 7 bases from J, leaving 17 bases between. In DNA form, the CDR3 reads TGTGCCAGCAGCCCCGGGGGGTCAGCGAGTGAAAAACTGTTTTTT. It codes for CASSPGGSASEKLFF.

The chain links TRBV29-1 to TRBJ2-7, with TRBD2 matching over 8 bases. The CDR3 extends over 16 amino acids. V lost 3 bases, J lost 8 bases, and 18 bases stayed unmatched. Germline V gives CDR1 SQVTM, CDR2 ANQGSEA. The DNA of the CDR3 is TGCAGCGTTGAGGGGGGAGCGGGAGAGACCTACGCGAAGCAGTACTTC. This encodes CSVEGGAGETYAKQYF.

The chain has TRBV27 and TRBJ1-5; 9 bases fit TRBD1. Germline CDR1 MNHEY, CDR2 SMNVEV (reference sequence). With V trimmed by 3 bases and J by 5 bases, 5 bases remained unmatched. The CDR3 is 15 residues long. The CDR3 spells CASSFGTGGDQPQHF. In nucleotides, the CDR3 is TGTGCCAGCAGTTTTGGAACAGGGGGCGATCAGCCCCAGCATTTT.

The chain carries TRBV5-1 and TRBJ1-2, with no clear D. CDR3 size: 13 residues. Germline-derived CDR1 and CDR2 are SGHRS and YFSETQ. Trimming removed 2 bases from V and 2 bases from J, with 7 bases in between. The DNA of the CDR3 is TGCGCCAGCAGCTTTCGGCAGAACTATGGCTACACCTTC. Protein sequence: CASSFRQNYGYTF.

This chain joins TRBV7-2 and TRBJ2-6, with D uncertain. Trimming shortened V by 6 bases and J by 0 bases, and 6 bases separated the two germline ends. The germline V gene encodes CDR1 SGHTA and CDR2 FQGNSA. This CDR3 has 14 amino acids. The DNA of the CDR3 is TGTGCCAGCAGACGGAACTCTGGGGCCAACGTCCTGACTTTC. Translating it yields CASRRNSGANVLTF. The full variable domain, with the rest looked up from reference TRBV7-2 and TRBJ2-6, is GAGVSQSPSNKVTEKGKDVELRCDPISGHTALYWYRQSLGQGLEFLIYFQGNSAPDKSGLPSDRFSAERTGGSVSTLTIQRTQQEDSAVYLCASRRNSGANVLTFGAGSRLTVL.

V and J are TRBV7-2 and TRBJ2-1; 10 nucleotides line up with TRBD1. This CDR3 is built from 15 residues. Per the germline V gene, CDR1 is SGHTA and CDR2 is FQGNSA. Trimming removed 6 bases from V and 2 bases from J; junction bases left unmatched: 4. The CDR3 spells CASRSDRGTYNEQFF. The CDR3 nucleotides read TGTGCCAGCAGATCGGACAGGGGGACCTACAATGAGCAGTTCTTC.

V usage is TRBV28 and J usage is TRBJ1-3, with 7 nucleotides matching TRBD1. The V gene end was trimmed by 6 bases and the J gene end by 0 bases; junction bases not matched to a gene: 5. Looked up from germline, CDR1 is MDHEN and CDR2 is SYDVKM. There are 15 residues in the CDR3. CDR3 nucleotide sequence: TGTGCCAGCAGACTGACAGGGAGCTCTGGAAACACCATATATTTT. Amino acid sequence: CASRLTGSSGNTIYF.

The CDR3 sequence is CASSPTLQGAGETQYF. CDR3 DNA sequence: TGTGCCAGCTCACCTACTCTCCAGGGGGCTGGTGAGACCCAGTACTTC. The genes are TRBV18 and TRBJ2-5, with TRBD1 matching 8 bases. V lost 3 bases, J lost 5 bases, and 11 bases stayed unmatched. The germline V gene has CDR1 KGHSH and CDR2 LQKENI. The CDR3 has 16 residues.

This clone appeared once. The chain is built from TRBV4-2 and TRBJ2-3, with 10 bases identical to TRBD1. Germline V CDR1 and CDR2: LGHNA, YNFKEQ. This CDR3 spans 16 amino acids. The J segment lost 6 bases and the V segment lost 0 bases, leaving 6 bases of the junction unmatched. CDR3 sequence reads: CASSQDRQGALDTQYF. CDR3 coding DNA: TGTGCCAGCAGCCAAGACCGACAGGGGGCTTTGGATACGCAGTATTTT.

This chain links TRBV27 with TRBJ1-3, with 7 positions matching TRBD1. V was clipped by 4 bases and J by 0 bases; unmatched bases: 9. Germline V gene lookup returns CDR1 MNHEY and CDR2 SMNVEV (reference sequence). The length of the CDR3 is 17 residues. DNA for the CDR3: TGTGCCAGCAGTTCCCTGGGCCGGGACAGCTCTGGAAACACCATATATTTT. Translating it yields CASSSLGRDSSGNTIYF.

This clone appeared once. This rearrangement joins TRBV9 to TRBJ2-7, with a tentative D call TRBD2 (6 bases). The V gene lost 4 bases and the J gene lost 7 bases, with 18 bases spanning the gap. Germline V gives CDR1 SGDLS, CDR2 YYNGEE. The CDR3 has 14 residues. The CDR3 sequence: CASSPTVMAGEQYF. The CDR3 nucleotides read TGTGCCAGCAGCCCCACGGTTATGGCGGGGGAGCAGTACTTC.

The rearrangement joins TRBV28 to TRBJ2-2, with a weak D call TRBD2 (7 bases). CDR1 MDHEN and CDR2 SYDVKM come from the germline V gene. The CDR3 totals 15 residues. V was shortened by 5 bases and J by 1 base, with 11 bases between the two germline ends. CDR3: CASSQGGENTGELFF. Written as DNA, the CDR3 is TGTGCCAGCAGTCAAGGGGGGGAGAACACCGGGGAGCTGTTTTTT.

This chain connects TRBV4-3 to TRBJ2-1; 7 nucleotides align to TRBD2. This CDR3 comprises 16 residues. Looked up from germline, CDR1 is LGHNA and CDR2 is YSLEER. Germline trimming cut 1 base from V and 7 bases from J; bases unmatched to any gene: 10. The CDR3 here is CASSQGQAGRVNEQFF. The CDR3 DNA reads TGCGCCAGCAGCCAAGGACAAGCGGGAAGGGTAAATGAGCAGTTCTTC.

The CDR3 nucleotides are TGTGCCAGCAGTGCACAGGGGGGAAGCAATCAGCCCCAGCATTTT. Protein product: CASSAQGGSNQPQHF. This sequence joins TRBV2 and TRBJ1-5, with 8 bases lining up with TRBD1. The germline gives CDR1 SNHLY, CDR2 FYNNEI. The CDR3 is 15 amino acids. J gave up 1 base and V 4 bases, and 3 bases lay outside the gene matches.

As to this clone: The sample contains more than one DNA sequence encoding this CDR3. The chain couples TRBV19 to TRBJ2-5; no firm D call. V gave up 2 bases and J gave up 6 bases, with 4 bases separating them. Per germline, CDR1 LNHDA and CDR2 SQIVND (reference sequence). The CDR3 spans 11 residues. CDR3 nucleotide sequence: TGTGCCAGTAGTATACACCAGACCCAGTACTTC. This translates into CASSIHQTQYF.